These T cell receptor beta chains were read from a single sample in a study of OX40 agonist ivuxolimab in advanced cancers. Repertoires were generated with immunoSEQ multiplex PCR, while TCRdb's copy carries only in-frame clones and drops some. The profile shows about 35,000 clones, 80% to 85% of them singletons. The sequencing used CD4+ or CD8+ T cells sorted from blood, collected in a trial of the OX40 agonist ivuxolimab. The receptors were gathered from an adult with an advanced solid tumor such as melanoma, head and neck, liver or kidney cancer. Each CDR3 is given with its conserved first and last residue. The order of the fields is J gene, D gene, clone size, V gene, CDR3 protein, CDR3 DNA. D genes are given only for firm matches. Clone sizes are given selectively: once, few, many, or a class where the clone is expanded.

>TRBJ2-7|-|-|TRBV7-3
CASSAMGGPYEQYF
TGTGCCAGCAGCGCGATGGGGGGGCCATACGAGCAGTACTTC
>TRBJ1-4|-|-|TRBV7-8
CASSLASGKEKLFF
TGTGCCAGCAGCTTAGCTAGCGGGAAAGAAAAACTGTTTTTT
>TRBJ2-3|-|-|TRBV28
CASSLYLRGSDTQYF
TGTGCCAGCAGTTTATATCTTAGGGGCTCAGATACGCAGTATTTT
>TRBJ1-1|-|-|TRBV27
CASSLSFLANTEAFF
TGTGCCAGCAGTTTATCCTTCCTAGCGAACACTGAAGCTTTCTTT
>TRBJ2-1|-|-|TRBV7-9
CASSLGTYNEQFF
TGTGCCAGCAGCCTCGGAACCTACAATGAGCAGTTCTTC
>TRBJ2-1|-|-|TRBV15
CATSRVVSRSYNEQFF
TGTGCCACCAGCAGAGTCGTCAGCCGTTCCTACAATGAGCAGTTCTTC
>TRBJ2-5|-|-|TRBV7-8
CASSQPGEETQYF
TGTGCCAGCAGCCAACCAGGGGAGGAGACCCAGTACTTC
>TRBJ1-1|-|-|TRBV5-4
CASSLAPMDGTEAFF
TGTGCCAGCAGCTTGGCCCCAATGGACGGGACTGAAGCTTTCTTT
>TRBJ1-2|-|-|TRBV7-9
CASSSAAANYGYTF
TGTGCCAGCAGCTCGGCAGCAGCTAACTATGGCTACACCTTC
>TRBJ1-2|TRBD1|few|TRBV9
CASSPPGQEGHYGYTF
TGTGCCAGCAGCCCCCCCGGACAGGAGGGCCACTATGGCTACACCTTC
>TRBJ2-3|TRBD1|-|TRBV5-6
CASSSGTGLSLDTQYF
TGTGCCAGCAGCTCGGGGACAGGGCTATCACTGGATACGCAGTATTTT
>TRBJ2-7|-|-|TRBV6-1
CASSVNRDGTYEQYF
TGTGCCAGCAGTGTAAATCGGGACGGAACCTACGAGCAGTACTTC
>TRBJ1-5|-|-|TRBV28
CASSLRGFNQPQHF
TGTGCCAGCAGTTTACGAGGTTTCAATCAGCCCCAGCATTTT
>TRBJ2-3|-|-|TRBV15
CATSRDRTDTQYF
TGTGCCACCAGCAGAGATCGGACAGATACGCAGTATTTT
>TRBJ2-7|-|-|TRBV7-9
CASSSMDTRVHEQYF
TGTGCCAGCAGCTCGATGGACACCCGGGTACACGAGCAGTACTTC
>TRBJ2-2|-|-|TRBV19
CASSIGGTGELFF
TGTGCCAGTAGTATAGGTGGAACCGGGGAGCTGTTTTTT
>TRBJ2-1|-|-|TRBV5-1
CASSLARNEQFF
TGCGCCAGCAGCCTAGCGAGAAATGAGCAGTTCTTC
>TRBJ1-1|-|few|TRBV19
CASSMEQTYARGAFF
TGTGCCAGTAGTATGGAACAGACCTACGCGAGGGGAGCTTTCTTT
>TRBJ1-2|TRBD1|-|TRBV7-9
CASSPFRTGGEHGYTF
TGTGCCAGCAGCCCTTTCCGCACAGGGGGAGAACATGGCTACACCTTC
>TRBJ2-5|TRBD2|many|TRBV4-2
CASSQAGGLQETQYF
TGTGCCAGCAGCCAAGCGGGGGGGCTTCAGGAGACCCAGTACTTC
>TRBJ1-1|TRBD1|-|TRBV13
CASSLFRTGFVANTEAFF
TGTGCCAGCAGCTTATTCCGGACAGGATTTGTGGCTAACACTGAAGCTTTCTTT
>TRBJ2-3|-|-|TRBV15
CATSRDRAGADTQYF
TGTGCCACCAGCAGAGATCGGGCAGGGGCAGATACGCAGTATTTT
>TRBJ2-7|TRBD1|-|TRBV27
CASSFTGQGLSYEQYF
TGTGCCAGCAGTTTTACGGGACAGGGGTTATCCTACGAGCAGTACTTC
>TRBJ2-5|-|-|TRBV7-9
CASSSGVSLQETQYF
TGTGCCAGCAGCTCAGGGGTCTCGCTTCAAGAGACCCAGTACTTC
>TRBJ2-7|-|-|TRBV7-7
CASSLAQGPYEQYF
TGTGCCAGCAGCTTAGCGCAGGGACCCTACGAGCAGTACTTC
>TRBJ2-6|TRBD2|few|TRBV7-9
CASSLAGSGANVLTF
TGTGCCAGCAGCCTAGCGGGCTCTGGGGCCAACGTCCTGACTTTC
>TRBJ1-1|-|few|TRBV7-2
CASSPQYQTEAFF
TGTGCCAGCAGCCCACAGTACCAAACTGAAGCTTTCTTT
>TRBJ2-2|TRBD1|-|TRBV6-4
CASSPDRSGGELFF
TGTGCCAGCAGCCCGGACAGGTCGGGGGGGGAGCTGTTTTTT
>TRBJ2-1|-|-|TRBV9
CASSGYSNEQFF
TGTGCCAGCAGCGGGTACTCGAATGAGCAGTTCTTC
>TRBJ1-3|-|-|TRBV19
CASNRSGNTIYF
TGTGCCAGTAACAGGTCTGGAAACACCATATATTTT
>TRBJ1-5|-|-|TRBV27
CASSIGNQPQHF
TGTGCCAGCAGTATTGGCAATCAGCCCCAGCATTTT
>TRBJ2-7|-|-|TRBV27
CASSANTGPSSYEQYF
TGTGCCAGCAGTGCGAATACGGGACCGTCCTCCTACGAGCAGTACTTC
>TRBJ2-1|-|few|TRBV29-1
CSVPLEYNEQFF
TGCAGCGTTCCTCTAGAATACAATGAGCAGTTCTTC
>TRBJ1-2|-|-|TRBV6-9
CASSYSGTTLYGYTF
TGTGCCAGCAGTTACTCGGGGACCACCCTCTATGGCTACACCTTC
>TRBJ2-2|TRBD1|-|TRBV7-6
CASSFGQGAFGELFF
TGTGCCAGCAGCTTTGGACAGGGGGCATTCGGGGAGCTGTTTTTT
>TRBJ1-6|-|-|TRBV30
CAWRFKGYNSPLHF
TGTGCCTGGAGGTTCAAGGGGTATAATTCACCCCTCCACTTT
>TRBJ2-7|TRBD1|-|TRBV27
CASSPSGQGSWEQYF
TGTGCCAGCAGTCCGTCGGGACAGGGGTCATGGGAGCAGTACTTC
>TRBJ1-6|TRBD1|-|TRBV4-1
CASSQVPGTGNNSPLHF
TGCGCCAGCAGCCAAGTTCCCGGGACAGGGAACAATTCACCCCTCCACTTT
>TRBJ2-2|-|-|TRBV4-3
CASSQDRGTAFGELFF
TGCGCCAGCAGCCAAGATCGCGGGACAGCTTTCGGGGAGCTGTTTTTT
>TRBJ2-1|-|few|TRBV6-4
CASSDGLAEYNEQFF
TGTGCCAGCAGTGACGGGTTAGCGGAGTACAATGAGCAGTTCTTC
>TRBJ2-3|TRBD1|-|TRBV27
CASSPKVGGGTDTQYF
TGTGCCAGCAGTCCCAAGGTAGGGGGCGGCACAGATACGCAGTATTTT
>TRBJ2-2|-|-|TRBV9
CASSPPRVAGELFF
TGTGCCAGCAGCCCCCCCCGTGTTGCCGGGGAGCTGTTTTTT
>TRBJ1-2|TRBD1|-|TRBV4-3
CASSRGTDGYTF
TGCGCCAGCAGCCGAGGGACAGATGGCTACACCTTC
>TRBJ2-7|TRBD2|-|TRBV7-9
CASSAGTSGLPYEQYF
TGTGCCAGCAGCGCGGGGACTAGCGGGCTCCCCTACGAGCAGTACTTC
>TRBJ2-7|TRBD1|-|TRBV19
CASSMAGGGEQYF
TGTGCCAGTAGTATGGCAGGGGGTGGTGAGCAGTACTTC
>TRBJ1-5|TRBD1|-|TRBV11-2
CASSLGSGGWSNQPQHF
TGTGCCAGCAGCTTAGGTTCAGGGGGCTGGAGCAATCAGCCCCAGCATTTT
>TRBJ2-1|-|-|TRBV6-4
CASGHSGGSYNEQFF
TGTGCCAGCGGACATAGCGGAGGCTCCTACAATGAGCAGTTCTTC
>TRBJ1-1|-|-|TRBV7-9
CASSFNRGFTEAFF
TGTGCCAGCAGCTTTAACCGGGGTTTCACTGAAGCTTTCTTT
>TRBJ2-3|-|-|TRBV6-5
CASSYSSSDTQYF
TGTGCCAGCAGTTACTCGAGTTCAGATACGCAGTATTTT
>TRBJ2-1|TRBD2|-|TRBV6-6
CASSYSREGRNEQFF
TGTGCCAGCAGTTACTCGCGGGAGGGTAGAAATGAGCAGTTCTTC
>TRBJ2-1|TRBD2|-|TRBV6-1
CASILIGLAGNEQFF
TGTGCCAGCATCCTAATCGGACTAGCGGGGAATGAGCAGTTCTTC
>TRBJ2-3|TRBD2|-|TRBV11-3
CASSGGGGPRTDTQYF
TGTGCCAGCAGCGGAGGCGGGGGGCCGCGCACAGATACGCAGTATTTT
>TRBJ1-3|-|-|TRBV9
CASTKTGSGNTIYF
TGTGCCAGCACCAAAACAGGGTCCGGAAACACCATATATTTT
>TRBJ1-4|-|-|TRBV5-6
CASSLDYDTEKLFF
TGTGCCAGCAGCTTGGATTATGACACCGAAAAACTGTTTTTT
>TRBJ2-5|TRBD2|-|TRBV5-4
CASSLAIRAGGEETQYF
TGTGCCAGCAGCTTGGCGATTCGGGCGGGAGGGGAAGAGACCCAGTACTTC